What follows are 22 T cell receptor beta chains derived from one specimen sequenced in a study of cytomegalovirus exposure and HLA in healthy donors (dated by TCRdb to 2015 to 2018). Library prep was done by the immunoSEQ multiplex PCR assay. For the multiplex PCR, a mixture combining 60 forward primers for TCR Vbeta segments and 13 reverse primers for TCR Jbeta segments was used. TCRdb carries this immuneACCESS record with in-frame sequences only. Its versions omit some clonotypes, under half of them owing to an unresolved V gene in the studies checked, with the rest unexplained. This sample is represented by approximately 120,000 clones; around 80% of them were singletons. Around 1.8% of the sample belongs to the ten largest clones. The sample consisted of PBMCs. These receptors were obtained from a man in his fifties in good health and CMV-seronegative.

This clone showed up just a few times. The genes are TRBV5-4 and TRBJ1-4; the D gene is possibly TRBD1 (6 bases). CDR3 length: 14 amino acids. Germline CDR1 is SGHNT and CDR2 is YYREEE (reference sequence). V was clipped by 2 bases and J by 4 bases, with 9 bases between them. The CDR3 here is CASSLGQFNEKLFF. DNA of the CDR3: TGTGCCAGCAGCTTAGGACAGTTTAATGAAAAACTGTTTTTT.

The chain joins TRBV6-1 to TRBJ2-4, with 9 bases matching TRBD1. Germline V lookup: CDR1 MNHNS, CDR2 SASEGT. The CDR3 loop spans 15 amino acids. V lost 3 bases to trimming and J lost 1 base; unmatched junction nucleotides: 1. Here the CDR3 DNA reads TGTGCCAGCAGTGAGACAGGGGGGGCCAAAAACATTCAGTACTTC. This encodes CASSETGGAKNIQYF.

This clone was seen only a few times. The gene calls are TRBV6-5 and TRBJ2-3; no clear D gene. Germline values: CDR1 MNHEY, CDR2 SVGAGI. The CDR3 spans 15 residues. V was clipped by 0 bases and J by 4 bases, with 11 bases between them. The CDR3 DNA is TGTGCCAGCAGTTACTCCCGGGTTCGGGCAGATACGCAGTATTTT. This codes for CASSYSRVRADTQYF.

This rearrangement joins TRBV5-1 to TRBJ1-1; D might be TRBD1 (6 bases). Germline lookup yields CDR1 SGHRS and CDR2 YFSETQ. V lost 6 bases and J lost 7, with 16 bases in between. This CDR3 contains 13 residues. CDR3 amino acids: CASKVLGAGEAFF. Here the CDR3 DNA reads TGCGCCAGCAAGGTTTTGGGGGCTGGTGAAGCTTTCTTT.

The chain combines TRBV29-1 with TRBJ2-7, with D possibly matching TRBD1 (6 bases). This CDR3 contains 12 residues. V lost 5 bases and J 3 bases, leaving 11 bases between the germline ends. Germline assignment: CDR1 SQVTM and CDR2 ANQGSEA. The CDR3 spells CSVSGVDYEQYF. CDR3 coding DNA: TGCAGCGTTTCAGGGGTGGACTACGAGCAGTACTTC.

The rearrangement uses TRBV6-5 and TRBJ1-2; TRBD1 is a possible D gene (6 bases). Germline lookup yields CDR1 MNHEY and CDR2 SVGAGI. Trimming pared 2 bases from V and 7 bases from J, leaving 14 bases between. The CDR3 contains 14 residues. CDR3 DNA: TGTGCCAGCAGTTACCCCGGCAGGGGTGGTGGCTACACCTTC. Translating gives CASSYPGRGGGYTF.

The V and J genes are TRBV2 and TRBJ1-2; 8 bases are shared with TRBD1. Unmatched junction bases numbered 8, after V lost 8 bases and J lost 6 bases. In germline, CDR1 is SNHLY, CDR2 FYNNEI. This CDR3 region has 13 residues. CDR3 in amino acids: CASGMDRVDGYTF. CDR3 coding DNA: TGTGCCAGCGGAATGGACAGGGTGGATGGCTACACCTTC.

CDR3 sequence: CASSVARGTDTQYF. In nucleotides, the CDR3 is TGTGCCAGCAGCGTAGCTCGGGGCACAGATACGCAGTATTTT. The chain is built from TRBV9 and TRBJ2-3, with no clear D. Looked up from germline, CDR1 is SGDLS and CDR2 is YYNGEE. CDR3 size: 14 residues. V dropped 0 bases and J dropped 1 base, with 6 bases sitting between them.

The rearrangement links TRBV19 to TRBJ2-7; D possibly corresponds to TRBD2 (6 bases). Trimming removed 2 bases from V and 3 bases from J, with 8 bases in between. The CDR3 spans 13 residues. Germline CDR1 LNHDA, CDR2 SQIVND (reference sequence). CDR3 loop: CASSIRGVYEQYF. The CDR3 nucleotides are TGTGCCAGTAGTATACGCGGGGTCTACGAGCAGTACTTC.

The chain is built from TRBV9 and TRBJ1-2; 7 nucleotides align to TRBD1. The trim removed 2 bases at V and 3 bases at J, leaving 7 bases unmatched. CDR1 is SGDLS, CDR2 YYNGEE, per germline. This CDR3 region has 15 residues. The DNA of the CDR3 is TGTGCCAGCAGCGTTGGGCAGGGGGGATACTATGGCTACACCTTC. Protein: CASSVGQGGYYGYTF.

This chain uses TRBV4-2 with TRBJ2-1; D ambiguous. Trimming cost V 1 base and J 9 bases, with 10 bases left between them. Germline values: CDR1 LGHNA, CDR2 YNFKEQ. CDR3 length equals 13 residues. The CDR3 region has the DNA TGTGCCAGCAGCCAAGGAATGAGAGGTGAGCAGTTCTTC. It yields the protein CASSQGMRGEQFF.

CDR3 coding DNA: TGTGCCAGCAAAGGGGGAAGGTGGGGGGGCAGTGAGCAGTTCTTC. It is translated as CASKGGRWGGSEQFF. The chain employs TRBV2 and TRBJ2-1; D might be TRBD2 (7 bases). The CDR3 loop spans 15 amino acids. CDR1 and CDR2 (germline): SNHLY, FYNNEI. Trimming shortened V by 7 bases and J by 9 bases, and 22 bases separated the two germline ends.

The chain employs TRBV7-3 and TRBJ2-5; 12 nucleotides match TRBD2. Near its end, the DNA agrees better with TRBJ2-7, so the J call may be wrong. Germline values: CDR1 SGHTA, CDR2 FQGTGA. The CDR3 covers 15 residues. The CDR3, as DNA: TGTGCCAGCAGCACACGACTAGCGGGGGTCGACGAGCAGTACTTC. Its protein product is CASSTRLAGVDEQYF.

V gene TRBV25-1 combines with J gene TRBJ2-5, with D perhaps TRBD1 (5 bases). V was trimmed by 1 base and J by 0 bases, leaving 12 bases between them. CDR1 MGHDK and CDR2 SYGVNS come from the germline V gene. CDR3 length: 16 residues. The DNA of the CDR3 is TGTGCCAGCAGTGAATTCAGGGCGGAGTACCAAGAGACCCAGTACTTC. Its protein product is CASSEFRAEYQETQYF.

The chain uses TRBV4-3 and TRBJ1-1, with D unresolved. From germline, CDR1 is LGHNA and CDR2 YSLEER. The CDR3 contains 13 residues. The V gene lost 5 bases and the J gene lost 1 base, with 8 bases spanning the gap. The chain's CDR3 is CASSLTRNTEAFF. DNA for the CDR3: TGCGCCAGCAGCTTAACAAGGAACACTGAAGCTTTCTTT.

This clone was detected once. Other DNA variants within this sample encode the same CDR3. The genes are TRBV9 and TRBJ2-5; 8 bases are shared with TRBD2. V lost 2 bases to trimming and J lost 5 bases; unmatched junction nucleotides: 5. Germline-derived CDR1 and CDR2 are SGDLS and YYNGEE. The CDR3 covers 14 residues. The CDR3 coding sequence is TGTGCCAGCAGCGTTCTAAGCGGGGGTGAGACCCAGTACTTC. Translation: CASSVLSGGETQYF. The full variable domain, rest sourced from reference TRBV9 and TRBJ2-5, is DSGVTQTPKHLITATGQRVTLRCSPRSGDLSVYWYQQSLDQGLQFLIQYYNGEERAKGNILERFSAQQFPDLHSELNLSSLELGDSALYFCASSVLSGGETQYFGPGTRLLVL.

The J gene is TRBJ1-5, the V gene TRBV19; D gene ambiguous. Germline V gene sequence: CDR1 LNHDA, CDR2 SQIVND (reference sequence). The CDR3 runs to 14 residues. The V end lost 1 base, the J end lost 6 bases, and 10 bases lay between the germline ends. CDR3 sequence (DNA): TGTGCCAGTAGTATAGGGGTACGACTTCAGCCCCAGCATTTT. This translates into CASSIGVRLQPQHF.

This clone was seen a few times. This chain links TRBV7-3 with TRBJ2-3; D uncertain. The ends were cut back, 5 bases at V and 6 bases at J, with 15 bases in the middle. Germline V gives CDR1 SGHTA, CDR2 FQGTGA. CDR3 length equals 14 residues. The CDR3 DNA reads TGTGCCAGCAGCCCAGGTGGCCCCCGGGATACGCAGTATTTT. Translating gives CASSPGGPRDTQYF. Drawing the rest from reference TRBV7-3 and TRBJ2-3, the complete variable domain is GAGVSQTPSNKVTEKGKYVELRCDPISGHTALYWYRQSLGQGPEFLIYFQGTGAADDSGLPNDRFFAVRPEGSVSTLKIQRTERGDSAVYLCASSPGGPRDTQYFGPGTRLTVL.

This chain links TRBV28 with TRBJ2-7; D may be TRBD1 (5 bases). The CDR3 spans 12 residues. Germline lookup yields CDR1 MDHEN and CDR2 SYDVKM. V lost 6 bases and J lost 3, with 9 bases in between. The CDR3 bases are TGTGCCAGCAGGGACAAATACTACGAGCAGTACTTC. This gives the protein CASRDKYYEQYF.

The chain joins TRBV5-6 to TRBJ1-2; D is unclear. Looked up from germline, CDR1 is SGHDT and CDR2 is YYEEEE. With 3 bases removed from V and 6 bases from J, the gap between germline ends came to 12 bases. This CDR3 is 13 amino acids long. CDR3 DNA sequence: TGTGCCAGCAGCTCCGGGATTAGAAATGGCTACACCTTC. Protein sequence: CASSSGIRNGYTF.

This clone occurred a few times. V gene TRBV5-1 combines with J gene TRBJ1-1; D gene uncertain. V gave up 5 bases and J gave up 1 base, with 12 bases separating them. In germline, CDR1 is SGHRS, CDR2 YFSETQ. The CDR3 has 14 amino acids. CDR3 amino acids: CASRLGPENTEAFF. The CDR3 DNA reads TGCGCCAGCAGGCTTGGCCCTGAGAACACTGAAGCTTTCTTT.

The rearrangement uses TRBV7-2 and TRBJ1-2; possibly TRBD1 for D (5 bases). Germline V gene lookup returns CDR1 SGHTA and CDR2 FQGNSA. The CDR3 runs to 13 residues. V was pared by 7 bases and J by 5 bases, with 14 bases between. The CDR3 nucleotides read TGTGCCAGCACCACTAGGGAGGGGTATGGCTACACCTTC. Translated: CASTTREGYGYTF.